This TCR beta chain appears in the sequencing data of a study of a mutant IDH1 vaccine in newly diagnosed glioma (dated by TCRdb to about 2021). In terms of the full investigation: Patients were given eight vaccinations, in weeks 1, 3, 5, 7, 11, 15, 19 and 23, which matched visits V03 through V10. Peripheral blood was collected at six visits: V03 (baseline), V05, V07, V10, V12 and V13. Vaccination began 4-6 weeks after radiotherapy alone, or alongside temozolomide cycles in the chemotherapy-containing groups. Of the approximately 35 treated patients, roughly 60% were male and around 40% were female, and the mean age was approximately 40 years. Prior to enrollment, standard therapy consisting of radiotherapy alone, temozolomide alone, or radiochemotherapy with temozolomide had been administered to patients, with the combination being received by most patients. For exploratory analyses, longitudinal TCRB deep sequencing was carried out in roughly 23 treated patients wherever samples were available. Study-level results and caveats: Immune responses induced by the vaccine were seen in around 93% of patients across multiple MHC alleles. It was noted by the authors that analyses of patient blood samples could not be reproduced owing to sample limitations. Changes in the top peripheral T cell clonotypes picked up by TCRB sequencing did not appear to be linked to pseudoprogression. Availability determined which PBMC samples were chosen for TCRB deep sequencing.

The V end gives up 0 bases and the J end 7 bases, leaving 6 bases in the junction not matched to a gene. The CDR3, cysteine through phenylalanine, is 15 amino acids long. The read is trimmed to its CDR3 DNA, 45 bases read in frame from base 1. CDR1 and CDR2 were assigned from the germline V gene as SGHRS and YFSETQ. Concerning this clone itself: Its specific antigen is unknown. Within one base of it there is no much larger clone, and no base qualities were kept.

Libraries were made using the immunoSEQ multiplex PCR assay. Following the manufacturer's protocol, the hsTCRB Kit was used to amplify rearranged TCR beta chain sequences. An Illumina MiSeq was used to sequence the TCRB libraries. As for the authors' bioinformatics: The kit vendor's proprietary platform handled demultiplexing, trimming and gene mapping. The clones in this table, taken by TCRdb from immuneACCESS, are in-frame only. Not every clone is retained; where verified, under half of the shortfall comes from an unresolved V gene, and the cause of the rest is unknown. The DNA was the basis for D and trimming; V, J and clone size are from that table. The sample contains tens of thousands of clones, around 87% of them found a single time. The top ten constitute around 1.3% of the sample. Sample time point, as interpreted from the label and publication: week 23, last vaccination. Each vaccine dose was 300 ug of a 20-mer mutant IDH1 peptide in Montanide, given subcutaneously with topical imiquimod. All donors had newly diagnosed IDH1-mutant astrocytomas of WHO grade 3 or 4 that showed loss of nuclear ATRX. The samples were drawn from NOA16, a multicentre, single-arm, open-label phase I trial in Germany that tested a mutant IDH1 peptide vaccine in humans for the first time. Genomic DNA for TCRB sequencing was isolated from EDTA blood with the DNeasy Blood and Tissue Kit.

Sequencing was performed on PBMCs, taken from a glioma patient whose treatment included an IDH1 peptide vaccine. The receptor comes from a man aged 40-55 years with glioma. The V gene is TRBV5-1 and the J gene is TRBJ2-7; 11 of the junction bases match TRBD2. The CDR3 reads CASSLGIAGGDEQYF. The sequence in DNA is TGCGCCAGCAGCTTGGGGATAGCGGGAGGGGATGAGCAGTACTTC. Full variable domain (CDR3 extended with the reference TRBV5-1 and TRBJ2-7 proteins): KAGVTQTPRYLIKTRGQQVTLSCSPISGHRSVSWYQQTPGQGLQFLFEYFSETQRNKGNFPGRFSGRQFSNSRSEMNVSTLELGDSALYLCASSLGIAGGDEQYFGPGTRLTVT.